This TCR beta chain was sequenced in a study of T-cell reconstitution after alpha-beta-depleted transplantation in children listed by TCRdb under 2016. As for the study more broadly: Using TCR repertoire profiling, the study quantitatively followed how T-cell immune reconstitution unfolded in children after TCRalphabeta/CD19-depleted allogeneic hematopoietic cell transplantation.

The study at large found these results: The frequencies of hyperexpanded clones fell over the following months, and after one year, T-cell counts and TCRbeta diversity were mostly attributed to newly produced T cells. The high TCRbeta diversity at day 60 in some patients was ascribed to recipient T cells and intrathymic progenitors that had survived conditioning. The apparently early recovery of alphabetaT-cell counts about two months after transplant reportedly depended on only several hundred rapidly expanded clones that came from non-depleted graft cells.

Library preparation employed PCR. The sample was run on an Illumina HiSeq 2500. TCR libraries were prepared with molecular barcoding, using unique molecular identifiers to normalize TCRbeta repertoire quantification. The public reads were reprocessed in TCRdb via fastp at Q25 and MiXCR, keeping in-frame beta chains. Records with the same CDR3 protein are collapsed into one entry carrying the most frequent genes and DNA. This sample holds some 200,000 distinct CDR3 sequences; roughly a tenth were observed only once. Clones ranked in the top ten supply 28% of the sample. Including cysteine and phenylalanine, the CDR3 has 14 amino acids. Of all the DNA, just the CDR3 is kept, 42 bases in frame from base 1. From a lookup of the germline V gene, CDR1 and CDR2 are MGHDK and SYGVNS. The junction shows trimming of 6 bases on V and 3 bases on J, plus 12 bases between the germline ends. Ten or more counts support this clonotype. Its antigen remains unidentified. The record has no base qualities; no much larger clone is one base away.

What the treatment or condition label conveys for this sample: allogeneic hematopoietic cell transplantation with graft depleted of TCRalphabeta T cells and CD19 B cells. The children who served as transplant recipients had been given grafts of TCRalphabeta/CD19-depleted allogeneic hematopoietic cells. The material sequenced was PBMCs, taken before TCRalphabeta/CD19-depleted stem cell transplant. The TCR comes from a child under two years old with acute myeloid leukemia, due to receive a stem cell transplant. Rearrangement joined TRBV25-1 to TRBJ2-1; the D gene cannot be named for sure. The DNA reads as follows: TGTGCCAGCAGGGACCCACTGAACTACAATGAGCAGTTCTTC. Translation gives CASRDPLNYNEQFF.